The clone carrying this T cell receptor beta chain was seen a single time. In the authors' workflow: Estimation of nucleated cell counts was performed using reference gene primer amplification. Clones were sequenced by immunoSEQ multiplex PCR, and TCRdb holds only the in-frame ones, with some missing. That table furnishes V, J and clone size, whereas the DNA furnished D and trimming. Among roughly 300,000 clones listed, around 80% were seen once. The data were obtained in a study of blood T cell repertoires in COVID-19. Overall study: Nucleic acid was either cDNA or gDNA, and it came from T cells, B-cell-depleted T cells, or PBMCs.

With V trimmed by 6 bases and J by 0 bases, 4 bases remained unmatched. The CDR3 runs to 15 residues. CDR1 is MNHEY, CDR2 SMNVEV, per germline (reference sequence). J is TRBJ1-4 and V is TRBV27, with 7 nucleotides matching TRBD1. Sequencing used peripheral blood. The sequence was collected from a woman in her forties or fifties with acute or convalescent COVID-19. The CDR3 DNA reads TGTGCCAGCAGCTACAGGGGCCCAACTAATGAAAAACTGTTTTTT. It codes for CASSYRGPTNEKLFF.